These 6 T cell receptor beta chains came from one sample sequenced in a study of cytomegalovirus exposure and HLA in healthy donors. Libraries were prepared by immunoSEQ multiplex PCR; TCRdb keeps only in-frame clonotypes and omits some of them. The sample comprises fewer than 250,000 clones, around 90% of which are singletons, and approximately 2% rests with the top ten. The material sequenced was PBMCs. These receptors all come from a woman between 18 and 29 years old in good health and CMV-seropositive.

V gene TRBV28 combines with J gene TRBJ2-7, with 11 bases aligning to TRBD1. CDR1 is MDHEN and CDR2 is SYDVKM in the germline V gene. This CDR3 is 14 amino acids long. V gave up 6 bases and J gave up 5 bases; unmatched junction bases: 6. The CDR3 bases are TGTGCCAGCAGCCGTGGACAGGGGGCTCACGAGCAGTACTTC. It translates to CASSRGQGAHEQYF. The full variable domain, rest sourced from reference TRBV28 and TRBJ2-7, is DVKVTQSSRYLVKRTGEKVFLECVQDMDHENMFWYRQDPGLGLRLIYFSYDVKMKEKGDIPEGYSVSREKKERFSLILESASTNQTSMYLCASSRGQGAHEQYFGPGTRLTVT.

The chain is built from TRBV10-2 and TRBJ1-1; a possible D gene is TRBD1 (6 bases). Germline loops: CDR1 WSHSY, CDR2 SAAADI. The CDR3 is 14 residues long. With 8 bases removed from V and 2 bases from J, the gap between germline ends came to 15 bases. The CDR3 loop reads CASYPLDRNTEAFF. As DNA, the CDR3 is TGCGCCAGCTACCCTCTGGACAGAAACACTGAAGCTTTCTTT.

This chain links TRBV19 with TRBJ1-5, with 9 positions matching TRBD1. The CDR3 has 18 residues. V shed 5 bases, J shed 1 base, and the junction held 12 bases outside the gene matches. Germline V CDR1 and CDR2: LNHDA, SQIVND (reference sequence). This chain's CDR3 is CASSPRTGDFLSNQPQHF. CDR3 in DNA: TGTGCCAGTAGTCCCCGGACAGGGGATTTCTTAAGCAATCAGCCCCAGCATTTT.

The V and J genes are TRBV28 and TRBJ2-7, with TRBD2 matching 7 bases. Losses at the gene ends were 6 bases for V and 1 base for J; bases not matched to a gene: 9. Germline-derived CDR1 and CDR2 are MDHEN and SYDVKM. The CDR3 sequence is 15 residues long. The CDR3, as DNA: TGTGCCAGCAGGTGGATGAGTAGCGGGTCCTACGAGCAGTACTTC. Amino acids: CASRWMSSGSYEQYF.

The V gene is TRBV6-1, the J gene TRBJ1-1; tentatively, D is TRBD1 (5 bases). Germline CDR1 reads MNHNS; CDR2 reads SASEGT. This CDR3 is 16 amino acids long. Trimming took 1 base from V and 0 from J, leaving 12 bases between them. The CDR3 loop is CASSEGPGRMNTEAFF. In DNA form, the CDR3 reads TGTGCCAGCAGTGAAGGGCCAGGGAGGATGAACACTGAAGCTTTCTTT.

This clone came up once. This chain uses TRBV28 with TRBJ1-5, with TRBD1 as a possible D gene (5 bases). Germline loops: CDR1 MDHEN, CDR2 SYDVKM. Deletions cut 6 bases from V and 5 bases from J, with 17 bases between. The CDR3 totals 15 residues. The CDR3 region has the DNA TGTGCCAGCAGAGCCCATCCTACGGGGGATCAGCCCCAGCATTTT. This translates into CASRAHPTGDQPQHF.